These 15 T cell receptor beta chains share one sample of origin, sequenced in a study of cytomegalovirus exposure and HLA in healthy donors (dated by TCRdb to the late 2010s). The library came from the immunoSEQ multiplex PCR assay. Drawn from immuneACCESS, this table holds only the in-frame rearrangements with V and J called that TCRdb kept. Clones are partly lost; checked studies trace under half to an unresolved V gene and leave the rest unexplained. Counted in this sample were some 110,000 clones; approximately 88% of them appeared once. The biggest ten clones account for about 1.8% of the sample. Source material: PBMCs. These receptors came from a young man in good health and CMV-seronegative.

The V and J genes are TRBV6-5 and TRBJ1-5; 7 bases agree with TRBD1. V gave up 6 bases and J gave up 2 bases; unmatched junction bases: 7. The CDR3 has 15 amino acids. Germline CDR1 and CDR2: MNHEY and SVGAGI. The CDR3 region has the DNA TGTGCCAGCAGAAACAGGGGTACGGGCAATCAGCCCCAGCATTTT. Translation gives CASRNRGTGNQPQHF.

The chain has TRBV4-1 and TRBJ2-2, with 8 nucleotides matching TRBD2. Trimming cost V 6 bases and J 1 base; bases outside gene matches: 10. The CDR3 has 17 residues. Germline V gene lookup returns CDR1 MGHRA and CDR2 YSYEKL. CDR3 in DNA: TGCGCCAGCAGGTTCGAGGGGCTAGCGGGGAACACCGGGGAGCTGTTTTTT. Amino acid sequence: CASRFEGLAGNTGELFF.

This chain links TRBV25-1 with TRBJ1-4; TRBD1 might be the D (5 bases). Germline loops: CDR1 MGHDK, CDR2 SYGVNS. The CDR3 is 13 amino acids. Trimming removed 3 bases at V and 8 bases at J, with 10 bases between. The CDR3: CASSDPGREKLFF. The DNA for the CDR3 is TGTGCCAGCAGTGACCCAGGGCGGGAAAAACTGTTTTTT.

This chain uses TRBV4-1 with TRBJ2-2; D uncertain. This CDR3 has 14 amino acids. Trimming cost V 1 base and J 8 bases, with 11 bases left between them. Germline V gene lookup returns CDR1 MGHRA and CDR2 YSYEKL. CDR3 loop: CASSQATLLGELFF. CDR3 in DNA: TGCGCCAGCAGCCAAGCGACTTTACTGGGGGAGCTGTTTTTT.

Here the CDR3 reads CASSLSSLRGTGELFF. The DNA of the CDR3 is TGCGCCAGCAGCTTGTCATCCCTCCGAGGGACCGGGGAGCTGTTTTTT. The rearrangement links TRBV5-1 to TRBJ2-2; D might be TRBD2 (5 bases). The germline V gene encodes CDR1 SGHRS and CDR2 YFSETQ. The CDR3 runs to 16 residues. V dropped 1 base and J dropped 5 bases, with 15 bases sitting between them.

This clone was detected a few times. The chain employs TRBV19 and TRBJ1-2; TRBD1 matches at 8 bases. The germline V gene has CDR1 LNHDA and CDR2 SQIVND (reference sequence). The CDR3 has 13 residues. Trimming took 9 bases from V and 8 from J; bases not matched to a gene: 11. The CDR3 reads CARSPGQACGYTF. The CDR3 coding sequence is TGTGCCAGAAGCCCGGGACAGGCCTGCGGCTACACCTTC.

The chain recombines TRBV27 with TRBJ2-5, with D tentatively TRBD2 (7 bases). Trimming removed 6 bases at V and 5 bases at J, with 13 bases between. This CDR3 comprises 13 residues. Looked up from germline, CDR1 is MNHEY and CDR2 is SMNVEV (reference sequence). CDR3 sequence reads: CASSPEGGETQYF. The DNA of the CDR3 is TGTGCCAGCAGCCCTGAGGGGGGGGAGACCCAGTACTTC.

This clone was recorded only once. This chain uses TRBV13 with TRBJ2-1; 7 bases fit TRBD2. The CDR3 totals 12 residues. CDR1 and CDR2 (germline): PRHDT, FYEKMQ (reference sequence). V shed 3 bases and J 10 bases; nucleotides not matched to a gene: 3. CDR3 sequence: CASSLPGLEQFF. Here the CDR3 DNA reads TGTGCCAGCAGCTTGCCGGGACTAGAGCAGTTCTTC.

The gene calls are TRBV13 and TRBJ1-4, with 7 nucleotides matching TRBD1. V gave up 5 bases and J gave up 5 bases; unmatched junction bases: 5. The CDR3 extends over 14 amino acids. Germline V gene data show CDR1 as PRHDT and CDR2 as FYEKMQ (reference sequence). CDR3 sequence: CASSHGQENEKLFF. For the CDR3, the DNA is TGTGCCAGCAGCCATGGACAGGAAAATGAAAAACTGTTTTTT.

This chain joins TRBV6-6 and TRBJ2-7; 10 bases align to TRBD1. The germline V gene encodes CDR1 MNHNY and CDR2 SVGAGI (reference sequence). With 5 bases clipped from V and 5 bases from J, the junction kept 9 bases outside the gene matches. The CDR3 is 15 amino acids. In nucleotides, the CDR3 is TGTGCCAGCAGTCGGAACCCGGGACAGGGGAACGAGCAGTACTTC. The encoded protein is CASSRNPGQGNEQYF.

The chain couples TRBV7-9 to TRBJ2-7; TRBD2 agrees at 8 bases. The CDR3 totals 15 residues. The germline V gene has CDR1 SEHNR and CDR2 FQNEAQ (reference sequence). With 3 bases clipped from V and 5 bases from J, the junction kept 9 bases outside the gene matches. For the CDR3, the DNA is TGTGCCAGCAGCTTTTCCGGGACTAGAGTTGACGAGCAGTACTTC. This sequence encodes CASSFSGTRVDEQYF.

The chain combines TRBV18 with TRBJ2-5; D perhaps matches TRBD1 (6 bases). The CDR3 totals 16 residues. Germline assignment: CDR1 KGHSH and CDR2 LQKENI. V dropped 2 bases and J dropped 3 bases, with 16 bases sitting between them. The CDR3 region is CASSPGLGAPEETQYF. The CDR3 bases are TGTGCCAGCTCACCAGGGTTGGGGGCGCCGGAAGAGACCCAGTACTTC.

The chain uses TRBV5-1 and TRBJ2-5; D call uncertain. The CDR3 has 15 residues. V lost 4 bases to trimming and J lost 2 bases, with 15 bases between them. The germline V gene has CDR1 SGHRS and CDR2 YFSETQ. The CDR3 loop reads CASSQTMPNQETQYF. The CDR3 DNA sequence: TGCGCCAGCAGCCAAACCATGCCTAATCAAGAGACCCAGTACTTC.

The chain joins TRBV30 to TRBJ2-5; no clear D gene. V dropped 6 bases and J dropped 2 bases, with 10 bases sitting between them. CDR3 size: 12 residues. CDR1 is GTSNPN, CDR2 SVGIG, per germline (reference sequence). CDR3 nucleotide sequence: TGTGCCTGCCAGGATTATCAAGAGACCCAGTACTTC. It specifies CACQDYQETQYF.

The chain joins TRBV28 to TRBJ2-2; 12 bases map to TRBD2. The CDR3 contains 16 residues. Germline trimming cut 4 bases from V and 7 bases from J; bases unmatched to any gene: 7. Germline lookup yields CDR1 MDHEN and CDR2 SYDVKM. In DNA form, the CDR3 reads TGTGCCAGCAGTTCCCGACTAGCGGGAGTAGTCGGGGAGCTGTTTTTT. It yields the protein CASSSRLAGVVGELFF.